The 18 T cell receptor beta chains reported below all come from one sample, sequenced in a study of T cell changes during pregnancy in multiple sclerosis. Here immunoSEQ multiplex PCR was the method, and the copy in TCRdb shows in-frame clones only, minus some. Of around 62,000 clones in the sample, 80% to 95% are singletons; the top ten hold 2% to 2.5%. This sample comprised peripheral blood, obtained in the second trimester of pregnancy. These receptors came from a female donor in good health, enrolled as a control in a pregnancy study.

This chain joins TRBV7-9 and TRBJ2-7; D perhaps matches TRBD1 (6 bases). This CDR3 has 12 residues. Germline V gene sequence: CDR1 SEHNR, CDR2 FQNEAQ (reference sequence). The V gene lost 6 bases and the J gene lost 12 bases, with 18 bases spanning the gap. The CDR3, as DNA: TGTGCCAGCAGTCTTGAACAGGGAAGGCCGTACTTC. Residues: CASSLEQGRPYF.

J is TRBJ1-3 and V is TRBV28; D is uncertain. The CDR3 has 17 amino acids. V was shortened by 4 bases and J by 4 bases, with 20 bases between the two germline ends. Per the germline V gene, CDR1 is MDHEN and CDR2 is SYDVKM. The chain's CDR3 is CASSSVLYEATGNTIYF. CDR3 coding DNA: TGTGCCAGCAGTTCGGTACTTTATGAGGCCACGGGAAACACCATATATTTT.

This chain links TRBV5-4 with TRBJ2-7; TRBD1 aligns across 7 bases. Per the germline V gene, CDR1 is SGHNT and CDR2 is YYREEE (reference sequence). V was clipped by 0 bases and J by 4 bases; unmatched bases: 1. The CDR3 spans 13 residues. In DNA form, the CDR3 reads TGTGCCAGCAGCTTGGCCAGGGGGTACGAGCAGTACTTC. Translating gives CASSLARGYEQYF.

The J gene is TRBJ1-5, the V gene TRBV2; 10 nucleotides match TRBD1. J was trimmed by 0 bases and V by 5 bases; bases with no gene match: 10. Germline CDR1 reads SNHLY; CDR2 reads FYNNEI. This CDR3 is 18 amino acids long. The DNA for the CDR3 is TGTGCCAGCAGTACCCTACCGGGACAGGGGTATAGCAATCAGCCCCAGCATTTT. It translates to CASSTLPGQGYSNQPQHF.

The chain has TRBV5-1 and TRBJ2-7, with D uncertain. V dropped 5 bases and J dropped 6 bases, with 15 bases sitting between them. The CDR3 loop spans 13 amino acids. Germline assignment: CDR1 SGHRS and CDR2 YFSETQ. The CDR3 DNA is TGCGCCAGCAGGTTCGTGGCCCCGCTCGAGCAGTACTTC. The encoded protein is CASRFVAPLEQYF.

V gene TRBV5-1 combines with J gene TRBJ2-1; TRBD2 aligns across 10 bases. Trimming removed 6 bases from V and 8 bases from J; junction bases left unmatched: 2. This CDR3 is 12 amino acids long. Germline V gene sequence: CDR1 SGHRS, CDR2 YFSETQ. The CDR3 is CASTTSGHEQFF. As DNA, the CDR3 is TGCGCCAGCACGACTAGCGGGCATGAGCAGTTCTTC.

This rearrangement joins TRBV19 to TRBJ1-5; D not resolved. V lost 1 base, J lost 5 bases, and 12 bases lay in between. Germline V gives CDR1 LNHDA, CDR2 SQIVND (reference sequence). This CDR3 is built from 15 residues. The CDR3 DNA is TGTGCCAGTAGTATAGCAAACGTGGGAGATCAGCCCCAGCATTTT. Its translation is CASSIANVGDQPQHF. The whole variable domain, remainder taken from reference TRBV19 and TRBJ1-5, is DGGITQSPKYLFRKEGQNVTLSCEQNLNHDAMYWYRQDPGQGLRLIYYSQIVNDFQKGDIAEGYSVSREKKESFPLTVTSAQKNPTAFYLCASSIANVGDQPQHFGDGTRLSIL.

The chain combines TRBV6-4 with TRBJ2-4; TRBD2 agrees at 15 bases. Trimming at V came to 4 bases and at J to 4 bases, leaving 8 bases not matched to a gene. This CDR3 contains 18 residues. Germline loops: CDR1 MRHNA, CDR2 SNTAGT. CDR3 region: CASSAAPGLAGGKNIQYF. The CDR3 bases are TGTGCCAGCAGTGCCGCCCCCGGACTAGCGGGGGGGAAAAACATTCAGTACTTC.

This clone was detected only a few times. The chain has TRBV19 and TRBJ2-1, with 10 bases matching TRBD2. The germline gives CDR1 LNHDA, CDR2 SQIVND (reference sequence). This CDR3 contains 14 residues. V lost 8 bases to trimming and J lost 6 bases; unmatched junction nucleotides: 7. The CDR3, as DNA: TGTGCCAGTCACCCAGCGGGAGGGTCCAATGAGCAGTTCTTC. Translation: CASHPAGGSNEQFF.

A single count supports this clone. The chain employs TRBV14 and TRBJ2-3; a weak D match, TRBD2 (5 bases). V lost 1 base, J lost 0 bases, and 8 bases lay in between. CDR1 and CDR2 from the germline V gene are SGHDN and FVKESK. The CDR3 covers 15 residues. In DNA, the CDR3 is TGTGCCAGCAGCCAAGCCCGGACTAGCACAGATACGCAGTATTTT. Its protein is CASSQARTSTDTQYF.

The V and J genes are TRBV15 and TRBJ2-3; D possibly corresponds to TRBD2 (6 bases). The CDR3 contains 14 residues. Germline CDR1 is LNHNV and CDR2 is YYDKDF (reference sequence). V was clipped by 5 bases and J by 4 bases, with 13 bases between them. CDR3 residues: CATSGGLAADTQYF. In nucleotides, the CDR3 is TGTGCCACCAGCGGGGGGTTAGCCGCAGATACGCAGTATTTT. Full variable domain (outside the CDR3, taken from reference TRBV15 and TRBJ2-3): DAMVIQNPRYQVTQFGKPVTLSCSQTLNHNVMYWYQQKSSQAPKLLFHYYDKDFNNEADTPDNFQSRRPNTSFCFLDIRSPGLGDTAMYLCATSGGLAADTQYFGPGTRLTVL.

The chain combines TRBV18 with TRBJ2-5; D is uncertain. Germline V gene lookup returns CDR1 KGHSH and CDR2 LQKENI. The CDR3 is made up of 15 amino acids. Trimming removed 6 bases from V and 5 bases from J, with 19 bases in between. CDR3: CASSPTAQSAETQYF. CDR3 in DNA: TGTGCCAGCTCCCCTACGGCCCAATCAGCGGAGACCCAGTACTTC.

J is TRBJ2-2 and V is TRBV2; TRBD1 agrees at 7 bases. The CDR3 has 14 residues. The ends lost 5 bases at V and 6 bases at J; junction bases unmatched: 6. Germline CDR1 and CDR2: SNHLY and FYNNEI. CDR3 in amino acids: CASSLTGVAGELFF. As DNA, the CDR3 is TGTGCCAGCAGTTTAACAGGGGTGGCCGGGGAGCTGTTTTTT.

The chain uses TRBV29-1 and TRBJ2-2, with TRBD2 identical over 12 bases. CDR3 length: 14 amino acids. V was pared by 7 bases and J by 5 bases, with 5 bases of the junction left unmatched. Germline V gene data show CDR1 as SQVTM and CDR2 as ANQGSEA. The CDR3 spells CSARLAGETGELFF. Written as DNA, the CDR3 is TGCAGCGCTAGACTAGCGGGGGAGACCGGGGAGCTGTTTTTT.

The J gene is TRBJ1-6, the V gene TRBV12-5, with 9 bases matching TRBD1. Germline trimming cut 4 bases from V and 4 bases from J; bases unmatched to any gene: 2. CDR3 length: 15 residues. Per germline, CDR1 LGHNT and CDR2 FRNRAP. The CDR3 here is CASGSGQGYNSPLHF. The CDR3 region has the DNA TGTGCTAGTGGTTCGGGACAGGGATATAATTCACCCCTCCACTTT.

This chain connects TRBV11-3 to TRBJ2-1, with 9 positions matching TRBD2. The CDR3 contains 15 residues. Germline assignment: CDR1 SGHNT and CDR2 YENEEA. With 1 base clipped from V and 9 bases from J, the junction kept 7 bases outside the gene matches. The CDR3 nucleotides are TGTGCCAGCAGCTTAGGGTCTAGCGGGACAACTGAGCAGTTCTTC. Residues: CASSLGSSGTTEQFF. Variable domain in full (rest from reference TRBV11-3 and TRBJ2-1): EAGVVQSPRYKIIEKKQPVAFWCNPISGHNTLYWYLQNLGQGPELLIRYENEEAVDDSQLPKDRFSAERLKGVDSTLKIQPAELGDSAVYLCASSLGSSGTTEQFFGPGTRLTVL.

This clone appeared once. The rearrangement uses TRBV15 and TRBJ2-1, with TRBD2 identical over 15 bases. CDR1 and CDR2 from the germline V gene are LNHNV and YYDKDF (reference sequence). The CDR3 has 15 amino acids. J gave up 8 bases and V 5 bases, and 4 bases lay outside the gene matches. The DNA for the CDR3 is TGTGCCACCAGCCCACGGACTAGCGGGGGGGATGAGCAGTTCTTC. Protein: CATSPRTSGGDEQFF.

The count of this clone is one. The chain couples TRBV6-1 to TRBJ1-6, with D perhaps matching TRBD1 (5 bases). Between the trimmed V and J ends, which lost 0 bases and 9 bases, there was a span of 6 bases. Germline CDR1 is MNHNS and CDR2 is SASEGT. The CDR3 is 13 residues long. The DNA of the CDR3 is TGTGCCAGCAGTGAAGCTAGGGGTTCACCCCTCCACTTT. This encodes CASSEARGSPLHF.